Following are 10 T cell receptor beta chains from one sample sequenced in a study of PD-1 and CTLA-4 blockade in melanoma. The method was immunoSEQ multiplex PCR; TCRdb's version includes in-frame clones alone and lacks a portion of them. The sample holds roughly 30,000 clones, more than 85% seen once. The material was CD8+ T cells from peripheral blood, obtained from a patient given anti-PD-1 treatment. The origin of the receptors is a human donor with melanoma.

The chain carries TRBV9 and TRBJ1-2, with D maybe TRBD1 (6 bases). Germline assignment: CDR1 SGDLS and CDR2 YYNGEE. The V end lost 6 bases, the J end lost 4 bases, and 13 bases lay between the germline ends. CDR3 size: 13 residues. The CDR3 nucleotides read TGTGCCAGCACTGCAGGGGACGCCTATGGCTACACCTTC. It codes for CASTAGDAYGYTF.

The CDR3, as DNA: TGTGCCAGCAGCTCGGACGCGACCCCCTACGAGCAGTACTTC. Amino acids: CASSSDATPYEQYF. This sequence joins TRBV5-4 and TRBJ2-7, with D uncertain. The germline CDR1 and CDR2 sequences are SGHNT and YYREEE (reference sequence). The CDR3 extends over 14 amino acids. The V end lost 3 bases, the J end lost 2 bases, and 12 bases lay between the germline ends.

This chain connects TRBV14 to TRBJ2-5, with TRBD2 matching 8 bases. CDR3 length: 14 residues. In germline, CDR1 is SGHDN, CDR2 FVKESK. Unmatched junction bases numbered 7, after V lost 5 bases and J lost 5 bases. The CDR3, as DNA: TGTGCCAGCAGCGACGCGGGGGGTCGGGAGACCCAGTACTTC. It is translated as CASSDAGGRETQYF.

This clone was seen just once. The chain recombines TRBV5-1 with TRBJ1-4, with TRBD1 as a possible D gene (5 bases). The ends were cut back, 1 base at V and 2 bases at J, with 9 bases in the middle. The CDR3 spans 15 residues. Germline assignment: CDR1 SGHRS and CDR2 YFSETQ. CDR3 protein: CASSLIRGTNEKLFF. The CDR3 DNA is TGCGCCAGCAGCTTGATTCGGGGGACTAATGAAAAACTGTTTTTT.

The chain combines TRBV27 with TRBJ2-5; 7 nucleotides match TRBD1. The CDR3 has 13 residues. The germline V gene has CDR1 MNHEY and CDR2 SMNVEV (reference sequence). The V segment lost 6 bases and the J segment 5 bases; nucleotides outside the gene matches: 6. The CDR3 bases are TGTGCCAGCAGCATGACAGGGTACGAGACCCAGTACTTC. Translating it yields CASSMTGYETQYF.

This sequence joins TRBV5-5 and TRBJ1-4; D is possibly TRBD1 (6 bases). CDR1 SGHKS and CDR2 YYEKEE come from the germline V gene (reference sequence). This CDR3 has 15 amino acids. Between the trimmed V and J ends, which lost 0 bases and 6 bases, there was a span of 12 bases. The CDR3 loop reads CASSLGWGRDEKLFF. The DNA for the CDR3 is TGTGCCAGCAGCTTGGGATGGGGGCGGGATGAAAAACTGTTTTTT.

The rearrangement uses TRBV11-2 and TRBJ2-1; 10 bases are a match to TRBD2. Germline values: CDR1 SGHAT, CDR2 FQNNGV. J was trimmed by 4 bases and V by 0 bases; bases with no gene match: 3. CDR3 length: 16 residues. CDR3 in amino acids: CASSLDWTSGYNEQFF. The CDR3, as DNA: TGTGCCAGCAGCTTAGATTGGACTAGCGGTTACAATGAGCAGTTCTTC.

This chain joins TRBV5-8 and TRBJ1-3; D uncertain. This CDR3 spans 14 amino acids. Germline V CDR1 and CDR2: SGHTS, YDEGEE. The V gene lost 2 bases and the J gene lost 7 bases, with 13 bases spanning the gap. This CDR3 reads CASSFFQRTNTIYF. CDR3 DNA sequence: TGTGCCAGCAGCTTTTTCCAGAGGACGAACACCATATATTTT. The full variable domain, rest sourced from reference TRBV5-8 and TRBJ1-3, is EAGVTQSPTHLIKTRGQQATLRCSPISGHTSVYWYQQALGLGLQFLLWYDEGEERNRGNFPPRFSGRQFPNYSSELNVNALELEDSALYLCASSFFQRTNTIYFGEGSWLTVV.

The V and J genes are TRBV5-1 and TRBJ2-7, with 8 bases identical to TRBD2. CDR3 length: 15 residues. CDR1 is SGHRS and CDR2 is YFSETQ in the germline V gene. J lost 2 bases, V lost 4 bases, and 8 bases had no gene match. The CDR3 sequence is CASSQTAGGPYEQYF. The DNA for the CDR3 is TGCGCCAGCAGCCAGACGGCGGGGGGCCCCTACGAGCAGTACTTC.

The chain has TRBV29-1 and TRBJ2-2; 7 nucleotides agree with TRBD1. This CDR3 is 13 amino acids long. Trimming took 6 bases from V and 8 from J; bases not matched to a gene: 9. CDR1 SQVTM and CDR2 ANQGSEA come from the germline V gene. CDR3 nucleotides: TGCAGCGTCGCTGCCAAGGGGGCGGGGGAGCTGTTTTTT. Translating it yields CSVAAKGAGELFF.